This TCR beta chain was captured in a study of T cell responses to AZD1222 COVID-19 vaccine. Germline CDR1 reads SGHTA; CDR2 reads FQGTGA. The CDR3 sequence is 14 residues long. Germline trimming cut 5 bases from V and 6 bases from J; bases unmatched to any gene: 6. Method: immunoSEQ multiplex PCR; TCRdb's copy keeps in-frame clones and lacks some. The sample carries roughly 150,000 clones, more than 85% recorded once. This sequence joins TRBV7-3 and TRBJ1-5, with 8 bases matching TRBD1. Sequences were derived from peripheral blood, sampled 28 days after the second AZD1222 dose. The sequence derives from an adult who received the AZD1222 COVID-19 vaccine. The chain's CDR3 is CASSEQGGGQPQHF. The CDR3 nucleotides are TGTGCCAGCAGCGAACAGGGGGGAGGTCAGCCCCAGCATTTT.